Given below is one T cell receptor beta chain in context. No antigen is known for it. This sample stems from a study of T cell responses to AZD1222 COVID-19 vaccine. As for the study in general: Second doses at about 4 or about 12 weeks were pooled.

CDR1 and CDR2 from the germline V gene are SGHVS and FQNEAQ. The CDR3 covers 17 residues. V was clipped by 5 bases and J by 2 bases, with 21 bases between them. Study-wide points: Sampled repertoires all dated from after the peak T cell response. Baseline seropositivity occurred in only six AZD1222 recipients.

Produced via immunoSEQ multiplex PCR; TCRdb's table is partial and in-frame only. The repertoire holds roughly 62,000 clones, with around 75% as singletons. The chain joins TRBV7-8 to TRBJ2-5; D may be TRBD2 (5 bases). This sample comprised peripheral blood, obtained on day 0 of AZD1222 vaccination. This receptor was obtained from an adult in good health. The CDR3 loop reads CASSPPEETGNQETQYF. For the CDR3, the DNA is TGTGCCAGCAGCCCGCCGGAGGAGACGGGGAATCAAGAGACCCAGTACTTC.